This T cell receptor beta chain comes out of a study of glioma-infiltrating T cells after dendritic cell vaccination. Produced via immunoSEQ multiplex PCR; TCRdb's table is partial and in-frame only. The table includes tens of thousands of clones, about 89% detected once. Sample time point: after dendritic cell vaccination, including at tumor progression/relapse. Germline lookup yields CDR1 LNHNV and CDR2 YYDKDF (reference sequence). This CDR3 has 17 amino acids. The ends were cut back, 5 bases at V and 7 bases at J, with 23 bases in the middle. The material sequenced was blood, taken after dendritic cell vaccination. This TCR came from a human donor with glioblastoma. The chain has TRBV15 and TRBJ2-2, with a tentative D call TRBD2 (7 bases). Here the CDR3 DNA reads TGTGCCACCAGCTCCCCAGGGGAGGGCGGGGTCCGCGGGGAGCTGTTTTTT. The encoded protein is CATSSPGEGGVRGELFF.